This T cell receptor beta chain appears in the sequencing data of a study of blood T cell repertoires in COVID-19. Original processing notes: Estimated nucleated cell counts came from reference gene primer amplification. Some clones are missing from TCRdb's copy, which holds only in-frame ones; the method was immunoSEQ multiplex PCR. The V and J calls and clone size were taken over from that table, and D and trimming were inferred from the DNA. The table includes fewer than 200,000 clones, about 88% detected once. Germline-derived CDR1 and CDR2 are LGHDT and YNNKEL (reference sequence). Trimming removed 2 bases at V and 7 bases at J, with 20 bases between. The CDR3 is made up of 16 amino acids.

The sample taken for sequencing was peripheral blood. The sequence was collected from a woman of 80 years or more with COVID-19, enrolled during active disease. The chain carries TRBV3-1 (or the pseudogene TRBV3-2) and TRBJ1-1; unclear D gene. In DNA, the CDR3 is TGTGCCAGCAGCCAAAACAACCTTTTGGGCAAACTTGAAGCTTTCTTT. Protein: CASSQNNLLGKLEAFF.